Listed below are T cell receptor beta chains from one sample, sequenced in a study of blood T cell repertoires in COVID-19. TCRdb's copy holds only in-frame clones and misses some; the assay was immunoSEQ multiplex PCR. The sample holds about 160,000 clones, approximately 82% seen once. Sequenced material: peripheral blood. The origin of the receptors is a woman aged 35 to 49 with COVID-19, enrolled during active disease. Both conserved end residues are part of each CDR3. D genes are given only for firm matches. For some rows the clone size is stated as once, few or many, or as a class when expanded; others skip it.

. | . | TRBJ1-5 | TRBV7-2 | CASRGGGFNQPQHF | TGTGCCAGCAGGGGGGGAGGGTTCAATCAGCCCCAGCATTTT
. | . | TRBJ1-1 | TRBV10-1 | CASSAAGNTEAFF | TGCGCCAGCAGTGCCGCCGGGAACACTGAAGCTTTCTTT
few | . | TRBJ1-2 | TRBV5-8 | CASSLSYRQLWVEGYTF | TGTGCCAGCAGCTTGAGCTACCGACAGTTATGGGTTGAAGGCTACACCTTC
. | TRBD2 | TRBJ2-3 | TRBV28 | CASSLAGTDTQYF | TGTGCCAGCAGTCTAGCGGGCACAGATACGCAGTATTTT
. | TRBD1 | TRBJ2-3 | TRBV15 | CATSIRGLGDTQYF | TGTGCCACCAGCATCAGGGGGCTGGGAGATACGCAGTATTTT
few | . | TRBJ2-7 | TRBV11-2 | CASSLGLASSYEQYF | TGTGCCAGCAGCTTAGGGCTAGCGAGCTCCTACGAGCAGTACTTC
. | . | TRBJ2-1 | TRBV5-1 | CASSEGVGNYNEQFF | TGCGCCAGCAGCGAGGGGGTGGGTAACTACAATGAGCAGTTCTTC
. | . | TRBJ1-1 | TRBV7-3 | CASSLTGRGKEAFF | TGTGCCAGCAGCTTAACCGGACGGGGGAAGGAAGCTTTCTTT
. | . | TRBJ1-5 | TRBV27 | CASSFGGSGQPQHF | TGTGCCAGCAGTTTTGGAGGTTCAGGTCAGCCCCAGCATTTT
. | TRBD1 | TRBJ1-1 | TRBV7-8 | CASSPGTGTNTEAFF | TGTGCCAGCAGCCCCGGGACAGGGACAAACACTGAAGCTTTCTTT
. | . | TRBJ1-2 | TRBV5-4 | CASRRRQQTDGYTF | TGTGCCAGCCGACGGAGACAGCAAACAGATGGCTACACCTTC
. | TRBD1 | TRBJ2-5 | TRBV3-1/TRBV3-2 | CASSLGGSVGETQYF | TGTGCCAGCAGCCTAGGGGGCTCCGTGGGGGAGACCCAGTACTTC
. | . | TRBJ1-2 | TRBV5-1 | CASSLGGGDNYGYTF | TGCGCCAGCAGCTTGGGTGGCGGAGATAACTATGGCTACACCTTC
. | . | TRBJ1-3 | TRBV19 | CATTGGNTIYF | TGTGCCACCACAGGGGGAAACACCATATATTTT
. | . | TRBJ1-6 | TRBV9 | CASSVYSYNSPLHF | TGTGCCAGCAGCGTATACTCCTATAATTCACCCCTCCACTTT
. | TRBD1 | TRBJ2-2 | TRBV7-2 | CASSLGTGTTGELFF | TGTGCCAGCAGCTTAGGGACAGGGACCACCGGGGAGCTGTTTTTT
. | TRBD2 | TRBJ2-5 | TRBV4-2 | CASSHPLGTSGSLGQETQYF | TGTGCCAGCAGCCATCCCTTAGGGACTAGCGGGAGTTTAGGGCAAGAGACCCAGTACTTC
once | TRBD1 | TRBJ1-2 | TRBV29-1 | CSVRDSSYGYTF | TGCAGCGTCCGGGACAGCTCATATGGCTACACCTTC
. | . | TRBJ1-5 | TRBV2 | CASSDRGSQPQHF | TGTGCCAGCAGTGATCGCGGGAGTCAGCCCCAGCATTTT
. | TRBD2 | TRBJ2-2 | TRBV7-6 | CASSLGTSDDYELFF | TGTGCCAGCAGCCTCGGGACTAGCGACGATTACGAGCTGTTTTTT
. | . | TRBJ2-5 | TRBV7-3 | CASSPRVQETQYF | TGTGCCAGCAGCCCCCGGGTCCAAGAGACCCAGTACTTC
many | TRBD1 | TRBJ2-3 | TRBV10-3 | CAISDAGQGTDTQYF | TGTGCCATCAGTGACGCTGGACAGGGCACAGATACGCAGTATTTT
once | TRBD1 | TRBJ1-5 | TRBV7-8 | CASRTGVSNQPQHF | TGTGCCAGCAGGACAGGGGTTAGCAATCAGCCCCAGCATTTT
. | . | TRBJ1-2 | TRBV14 | CASSPRGASYYGYTF | TGTGCCAGCAGCCCCCGGGGGGCGTCTTACTATGGCTACACCTTC
. | . | TRBJ2-7 | TRBV15 | CATSRGRGNYEQYF | TGTGCCACCAGCAGAGGTAGGGGGAACTACGAGCAGTACTTC
. | TRBD2 | TRBJ2-1 | TRBV7-3 | CASSLTWGGYNEQFF | TGTGCCAGCAGCTTAACTTGGGGGGGCTACAATGAGCAGTTCTTC
. | . | TRBJ1-4 | TRBV5-4 | CASRTWGVNELFF | TGTGCCAGCCGCACCTGGGGGGTGAACGAACTGTTTTTT
. | . | TRBJ2-3 | TRBV6-1 | CASSVISDLNTDTQYF | TGTGCCAGCAGTGTGATTAGTGATCTGAACACAGATACGCAGTATTTT
. | TRBD2 | TRBJ2-2 | TRBV7-6 | CASSSTSGGAGELFF | TGTGCCAGCAGCTCCACTAGCGGGGGGGCCGGGGAGCTGTTTTTT
. | TRBD2 | TRBJ2-3 | TRBV6-1 | CASSARRGLAGGHGTDTQYF | TGTGCCAGCAGTGCTCGTAGGGGACTAGCGGGGGGGCACGGCACAGATACGCAGTATTTT
. | . | TRBJ1-5 | TRBV5-5 | CASSFGQNSNQPQHF | TGTGCCAGCAGTTTTGGACAGAATAGCAATCAGCCCCAGCATTTT